This T cell receptor (beta chain) was retrieved from a study of OX40 agonist ivuxolimab in advanced cancers. Background on the study: The mean age was roughly 60 years, ranging from about 20 to 90, with around four fifths of participants male.

Measured with immunoSEQ multiplex PCR; TCRdb has only the in-frame clones, and not every one. The data show about 19,000 clones, approximately 86% seen once. V lost 4 bases, J lost 0 bases, and 10 bases lay in between. The length of the CDR3 is 15 residues. Germline V gene data show CDR1 as MDHEN and CDR2 as SYDVKM. The input for sequencing was CD4+ or CD8+ T cells sorted from blood, taken in a trial of the OX40 agonist ivuxolimab. The rearrangement uses TRBV28 and TRBJ1-5; tentative D call: TRBD1 (5 bases). The sequence was obtained from an adult with an advanced solid tumor such as melanoma, head and neck, liver or kidney cancer. CDR3 sequence reads: CASSSFGGSNQPQHF. The CDR3 nucleotides are TGTGCCAGCAGTTCCTTTGGGGGTAGCAATCAGCCCCAGCATTTT. Complete variable domain (other parts from reference TRBV28 and TRBJ1-5): DVKVTQSSRYLVKRTGEKVFLECVQDMDHENMFWYRQDPGLGLRLIYFSYDVKMKEKGDIPEGYSVSREKKERFSLILESASTNQTSMYLCASSSFGGSNQPQHFGDGTRLSIL.